The sequence of this T cell receptor (beta chain) was determined in a study of blood T cell repertoires in COVID-19. Generated by immunoSEQ multiplex PCR, the TCRdb table keeps only in-frame clones and is missing some. The table records 25,000 or so clones, 70% to 90% of them present only once. The sequenced sample consisted of peripheral blood. The receptor was derived from a human donor in a cohort sampled during active COVID-19.

The CDR3 is CASSLSGTGGSYTF. Written as DNA, the CDR3 is TGTGCCAGCAGCCTTAGTGGGACAGGGGGAAGCTACACCTTC. This chain connects TRBV3-1 (or the pseudogene TRBV3-2) to TRBJ1-2; 11 nucleotides match TRBD1. This CDR3 is built from 14 residues. The germline V gene has CDR1 LGHDT and CDR2 YNNKEL (reference sequence). With V trimmed by 4 bases and J by 9 bases, 7 bases remained unmatched.